The table lists the clone carrying this T cell receptor (beta chain) with a few counts. These data are taken from a study of blood T cell repertoires in COVID-19. Study-wide background: Samples taken during acute and convalescent COVID-19 were collected in the United States, Italy and Spain.

Authors' data handling: Amplification with reference gene primers provided the estimates of nucleated cell counts. Produced via immunoSEQ multiplex PCR; TCRdb's table is partial and in-frame only. V, J and clone size are taken as reported in that table, and D and trimming were inferred from the DNA itself. The repertoire has about 260,000 clones, about 89% of them found once; the top ten carry about 8.6%. Sequencing input: peripheral blood. This clonotype originated in a man aged 40-50 years with active or convalescent COVID-19.

The CDR3 reads CASSLRGQGNQPQHF. The CDR3 nucleotides read TGTGCCAGCAGTTTACGCGGACAGGGAAATCAGCCCCAGCATTTT. The chain uses TRBV6-5 and TRBJ1-5; 8 bases line up with TRBD1. The junction had 6 bases not matched to a gene; V was cut back by 4 bases and J by 4 bases. The V gene's germline CDR1 is MNHEY and CDR2 SVGAGI. The CDR3 has 15 residues.